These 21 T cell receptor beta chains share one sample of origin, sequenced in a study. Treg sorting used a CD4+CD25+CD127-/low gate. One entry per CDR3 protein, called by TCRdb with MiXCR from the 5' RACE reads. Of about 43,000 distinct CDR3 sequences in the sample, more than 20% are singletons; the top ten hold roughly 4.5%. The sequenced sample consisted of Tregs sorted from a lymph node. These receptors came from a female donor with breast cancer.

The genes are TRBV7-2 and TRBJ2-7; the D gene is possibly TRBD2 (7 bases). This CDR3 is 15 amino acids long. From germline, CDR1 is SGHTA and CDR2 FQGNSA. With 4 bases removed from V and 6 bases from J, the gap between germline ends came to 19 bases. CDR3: CASSSFSGDISEQYF. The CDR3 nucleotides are TGTGCCAGCAGCTCGTTCAGCGGGGACATATCCGAGCAGTACTTC.

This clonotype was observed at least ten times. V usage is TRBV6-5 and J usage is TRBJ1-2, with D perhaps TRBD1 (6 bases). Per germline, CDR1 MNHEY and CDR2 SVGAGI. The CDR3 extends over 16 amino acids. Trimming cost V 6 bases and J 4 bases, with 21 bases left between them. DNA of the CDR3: TGTGCCAGCAGAAATTTCGCCATCAGGGGCCTCTATGGCTACACCTTC. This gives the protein CASRNFAIRGLYGYTF.

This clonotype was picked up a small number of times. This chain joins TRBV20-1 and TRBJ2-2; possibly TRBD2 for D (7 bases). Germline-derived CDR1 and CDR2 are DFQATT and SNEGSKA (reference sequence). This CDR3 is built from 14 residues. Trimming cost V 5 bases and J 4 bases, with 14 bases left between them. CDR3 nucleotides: TGCAGTGCTCAAGGGGGGAGGGCCACCGGGGAGCTGTTTTTT. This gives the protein CSAQGGRATGELFF.

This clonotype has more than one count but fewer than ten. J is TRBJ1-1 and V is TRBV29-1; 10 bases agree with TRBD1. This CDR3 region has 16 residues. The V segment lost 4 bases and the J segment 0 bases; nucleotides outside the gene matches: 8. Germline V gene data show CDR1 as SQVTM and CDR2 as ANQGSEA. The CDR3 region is CSVVWTGGTMNTEAFF. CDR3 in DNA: TGCAGCGTTGTGTGGACAGGGGGGACCATGAACACTGAAGCTTTCTTT.

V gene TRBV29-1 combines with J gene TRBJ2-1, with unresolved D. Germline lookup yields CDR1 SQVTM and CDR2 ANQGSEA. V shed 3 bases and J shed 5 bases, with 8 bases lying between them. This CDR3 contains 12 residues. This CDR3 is CSVDYTNNEQFF. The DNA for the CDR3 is TGCAGCGTTGATTACACTAACAATGAGCAGTTCTTC.

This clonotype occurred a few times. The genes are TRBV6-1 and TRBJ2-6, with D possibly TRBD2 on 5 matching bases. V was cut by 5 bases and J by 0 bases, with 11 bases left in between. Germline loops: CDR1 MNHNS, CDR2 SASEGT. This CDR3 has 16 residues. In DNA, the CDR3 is TGTGCCAGCAGTCCCCGCGCGGGCTCTGGGGCCAACGTCCTGACTTTC. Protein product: CASSPRAGSGANVLTF.

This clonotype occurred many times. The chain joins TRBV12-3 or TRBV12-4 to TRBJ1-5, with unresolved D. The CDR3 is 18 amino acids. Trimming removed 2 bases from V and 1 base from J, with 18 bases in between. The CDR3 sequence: CASSLSRIGTESNQPQHF. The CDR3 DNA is TGTGCCAGCAGTTTATCCCGTATTGGCACCGAGAGCAATCAGCCCCAGCATTTT.

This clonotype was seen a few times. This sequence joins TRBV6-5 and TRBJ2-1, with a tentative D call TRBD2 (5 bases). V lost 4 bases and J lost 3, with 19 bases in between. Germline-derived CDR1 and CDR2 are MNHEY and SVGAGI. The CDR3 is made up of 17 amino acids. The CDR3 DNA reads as TGTGCCAGCAGTTCCCTACCCGGGGTCCTGTTCTACAATGAGCAGTTCTTC. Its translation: CASSSLPGVLFYNEQFF.

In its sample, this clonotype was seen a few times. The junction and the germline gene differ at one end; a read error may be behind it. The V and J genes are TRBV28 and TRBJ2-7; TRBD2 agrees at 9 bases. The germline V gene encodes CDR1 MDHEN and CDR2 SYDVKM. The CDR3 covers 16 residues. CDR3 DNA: TGTGCCAGCAGTTTTCGTGCGGGAGGGCCGTTCGGCGAGCAGCACTTC. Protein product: CASSFRAGGPFGEQHF.

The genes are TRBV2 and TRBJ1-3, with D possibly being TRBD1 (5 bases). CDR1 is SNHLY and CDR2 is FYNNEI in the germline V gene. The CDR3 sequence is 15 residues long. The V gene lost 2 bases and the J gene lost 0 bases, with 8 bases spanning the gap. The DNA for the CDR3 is TGTGCCAGCAGTGAACAGGGAAGCTCTGGAAACACCATATATTTT. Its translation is CASSEQGSSGNTIYF.

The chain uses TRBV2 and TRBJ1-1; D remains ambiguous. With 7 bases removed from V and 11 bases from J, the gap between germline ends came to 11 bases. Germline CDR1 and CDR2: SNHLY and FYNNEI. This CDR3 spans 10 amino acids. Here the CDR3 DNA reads TGTGCCAGCATTGGATGGGTGGCTTTCTTT. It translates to CASIGWVAFF.

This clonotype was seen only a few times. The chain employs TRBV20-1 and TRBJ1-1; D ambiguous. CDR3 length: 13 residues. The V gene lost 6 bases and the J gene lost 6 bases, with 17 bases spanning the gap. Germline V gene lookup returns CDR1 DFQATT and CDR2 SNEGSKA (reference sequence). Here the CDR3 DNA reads TGCAGTGCCTCATACCGGGATAGCGCTGAAGCTTTCTTT. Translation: CSASYRDSAEAFF.

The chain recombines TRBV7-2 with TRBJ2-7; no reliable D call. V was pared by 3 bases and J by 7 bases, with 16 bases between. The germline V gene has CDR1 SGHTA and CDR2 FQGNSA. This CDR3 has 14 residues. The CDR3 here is CASSFSPTPGEQYF. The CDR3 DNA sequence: TGTGCCAGCAGCTTCTCTCCTACTCCTGGAGAGCAGTACTTC. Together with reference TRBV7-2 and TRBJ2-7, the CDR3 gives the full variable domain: GAGVSQSPSNKVTEKGKDVELRCDPISGHTALYWYRQSLGQGLEFLIYFQGNSAPDKSGLPSDRFSAERTGGSVSTLTIQRTQQEDSAVYLCASSFSPTPGEQYFGPGTRLTVT.

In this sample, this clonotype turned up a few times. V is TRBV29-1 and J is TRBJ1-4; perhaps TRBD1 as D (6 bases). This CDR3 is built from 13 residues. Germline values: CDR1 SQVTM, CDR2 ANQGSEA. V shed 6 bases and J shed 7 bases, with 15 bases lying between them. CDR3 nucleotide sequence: TGCAGCGTCGCGAGGGGGTACAGTGAAAAACTGTTTTTT. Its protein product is CSVARGYSEKLFF.

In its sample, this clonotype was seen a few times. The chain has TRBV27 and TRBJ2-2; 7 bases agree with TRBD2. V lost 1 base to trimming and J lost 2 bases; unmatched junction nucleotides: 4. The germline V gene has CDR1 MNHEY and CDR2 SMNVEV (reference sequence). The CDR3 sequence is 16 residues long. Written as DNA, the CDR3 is TGTGCCAGCAGTTTATACCCGGGAGGAAACACCGGGGAGCTGTTTTTT. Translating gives CASSLYPGGNTGELFF.

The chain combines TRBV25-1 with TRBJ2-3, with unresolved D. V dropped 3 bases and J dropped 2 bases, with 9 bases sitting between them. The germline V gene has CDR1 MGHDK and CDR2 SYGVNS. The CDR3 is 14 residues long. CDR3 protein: CASSEGILTDTQYF. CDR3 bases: TGTGCCAGCAGTGAGGGGATCCTCACAGATACGCAGTATTTT.

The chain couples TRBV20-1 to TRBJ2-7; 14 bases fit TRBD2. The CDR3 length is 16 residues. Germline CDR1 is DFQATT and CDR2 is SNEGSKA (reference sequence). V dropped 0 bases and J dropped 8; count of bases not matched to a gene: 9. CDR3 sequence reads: CSARDLEGLAGAKQYF. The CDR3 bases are TGCAGTGCTAGAGATCTGGAGGGACTAGCGGGAGCCAAGCAGTACTTC.

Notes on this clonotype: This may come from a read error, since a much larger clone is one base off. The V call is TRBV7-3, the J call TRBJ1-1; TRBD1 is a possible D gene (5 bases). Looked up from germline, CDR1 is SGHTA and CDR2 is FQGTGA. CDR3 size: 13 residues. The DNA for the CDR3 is TGTGCCAGCAGCTTACAGGGTAACACTAAAGCTTTCTTT. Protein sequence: CASSLQGNTKAFF. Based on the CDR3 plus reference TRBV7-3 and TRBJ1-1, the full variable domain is GAGVSQTPSNKVTEKGKYVELRCDPISGHTALYWYRQSLGQGPEFLIYFQGTGAADDSGLPNDRFFAVRPEGSVSTLKIQRTERGDSAVYLCASSLQGNTKAFFGQGTRLTVV.

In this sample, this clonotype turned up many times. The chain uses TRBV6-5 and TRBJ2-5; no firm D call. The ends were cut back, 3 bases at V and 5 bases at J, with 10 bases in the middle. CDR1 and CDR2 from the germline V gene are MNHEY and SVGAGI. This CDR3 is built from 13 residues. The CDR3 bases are TGTGCCAGCAGTTATTTGTCCAGGGAGACCCAGTACTTC. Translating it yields CASSYLSRETQYF.

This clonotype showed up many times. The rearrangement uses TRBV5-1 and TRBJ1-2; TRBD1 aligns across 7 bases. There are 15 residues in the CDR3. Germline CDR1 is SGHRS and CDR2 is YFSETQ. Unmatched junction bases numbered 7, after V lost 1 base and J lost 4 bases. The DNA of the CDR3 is TGCGCCAGCAGCTTGACAACCACAGGGGTCTATGGCTACACCTTC. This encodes CASSLTTTGVYGYTF.

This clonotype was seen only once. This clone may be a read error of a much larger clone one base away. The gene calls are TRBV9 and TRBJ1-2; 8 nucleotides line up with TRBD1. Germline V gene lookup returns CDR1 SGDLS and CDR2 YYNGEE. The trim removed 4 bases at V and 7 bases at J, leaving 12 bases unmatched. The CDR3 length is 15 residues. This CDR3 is CASSSPVGQGLGYTF. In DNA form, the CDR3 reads TGTGCCAGCAGCTCCCCTGTAGGACAGGGACTTGGCTACACCTTC.